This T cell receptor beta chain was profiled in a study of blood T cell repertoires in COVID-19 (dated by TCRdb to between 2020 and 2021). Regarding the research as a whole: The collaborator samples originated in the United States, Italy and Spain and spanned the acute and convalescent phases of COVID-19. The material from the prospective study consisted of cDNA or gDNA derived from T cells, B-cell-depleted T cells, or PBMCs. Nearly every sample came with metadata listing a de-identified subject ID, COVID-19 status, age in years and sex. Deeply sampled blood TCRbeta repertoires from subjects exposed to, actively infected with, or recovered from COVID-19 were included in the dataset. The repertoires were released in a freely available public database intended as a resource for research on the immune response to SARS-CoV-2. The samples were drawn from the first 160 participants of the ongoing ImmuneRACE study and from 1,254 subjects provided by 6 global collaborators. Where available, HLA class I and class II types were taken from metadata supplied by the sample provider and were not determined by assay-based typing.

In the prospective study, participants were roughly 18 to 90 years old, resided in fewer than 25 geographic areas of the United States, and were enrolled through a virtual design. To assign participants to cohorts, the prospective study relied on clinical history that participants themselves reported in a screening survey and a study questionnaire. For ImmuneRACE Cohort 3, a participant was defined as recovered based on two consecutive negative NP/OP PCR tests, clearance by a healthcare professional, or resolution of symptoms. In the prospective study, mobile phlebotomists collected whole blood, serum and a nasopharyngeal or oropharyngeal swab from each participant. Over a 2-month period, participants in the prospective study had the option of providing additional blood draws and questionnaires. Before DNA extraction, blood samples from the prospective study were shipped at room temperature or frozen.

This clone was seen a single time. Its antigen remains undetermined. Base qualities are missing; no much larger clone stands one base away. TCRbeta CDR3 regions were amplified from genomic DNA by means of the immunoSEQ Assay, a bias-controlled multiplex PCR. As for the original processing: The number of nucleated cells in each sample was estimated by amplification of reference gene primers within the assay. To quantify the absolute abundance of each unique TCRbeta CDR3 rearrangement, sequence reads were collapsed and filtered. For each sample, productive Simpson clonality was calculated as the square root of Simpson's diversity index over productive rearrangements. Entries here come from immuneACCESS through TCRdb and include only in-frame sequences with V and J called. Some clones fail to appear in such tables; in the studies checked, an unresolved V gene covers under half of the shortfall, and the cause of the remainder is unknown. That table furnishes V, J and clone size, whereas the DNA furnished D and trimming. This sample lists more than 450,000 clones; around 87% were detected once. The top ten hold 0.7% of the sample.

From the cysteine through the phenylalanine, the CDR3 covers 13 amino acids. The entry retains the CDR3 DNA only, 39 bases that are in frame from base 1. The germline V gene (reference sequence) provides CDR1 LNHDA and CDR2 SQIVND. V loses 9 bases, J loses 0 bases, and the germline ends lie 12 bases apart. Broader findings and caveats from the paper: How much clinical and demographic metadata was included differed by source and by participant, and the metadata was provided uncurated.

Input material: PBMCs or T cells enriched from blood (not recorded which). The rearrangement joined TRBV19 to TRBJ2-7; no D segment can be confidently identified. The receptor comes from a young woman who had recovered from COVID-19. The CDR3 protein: CASRGSSSYEQYF. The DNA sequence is TGTGCCAGCAGAGGTTCAAGCTCCTACGAGCAGTACTTC.